This T cell receptor beta chain was captured by sequencing in a study of human T cells and chemical hapten exposure. Looking at the study overall: Patients, a majority of them female, were diagnosed with alopecia areata, totalis or universalis. The study's findings and limits: Expanded TCRs created a significantly greater count of big CDR3 similarity clusters than controls did.

This clonotype was recorded many times. Its target is unknown. Time point noted: patch test 2, 6 weeks after DPC sensitization. The treatment was: therapeutic diphenylcyclopropenone sensitization with weekly scalp DPC. In the original analysis: Samples contained a median of roughly 96,000 TCRs, with a range of about 23,224 to 700,000. Each CDR3 protein is one row after TCRdb ran MiXCR on the RACE reads. The authors' filters were not applied to this entry. Among a few hundred thousand distinct CDR3 sequences listed, nearly 6.5% were seen once. The receptor was derived from a woman younger than 30 with alopecia areata. Some clones in this sample may be carry-over from other donors' samples. The material sequenced was whole blood, taken in connection with sensitization to the hapten diphenylcyclopropenone (DPC).

CDR3 DNA: TGCAGCTATAGGGGAAGCGCCAGACTCACAGATACGCAGTATTTT. This encodes CSYRGSARLTDTQYF. The V gene is TRBV29-1, the J gene TRBJ2-3; D may be TRBD1 (5 bases). This CDR3 contains 15 residues. Germline assignment: CDR1 SQVTM and CDR2 ANQGSEA. V lost 8 bases, J lost 2 bases, and 20 bases lay in between.